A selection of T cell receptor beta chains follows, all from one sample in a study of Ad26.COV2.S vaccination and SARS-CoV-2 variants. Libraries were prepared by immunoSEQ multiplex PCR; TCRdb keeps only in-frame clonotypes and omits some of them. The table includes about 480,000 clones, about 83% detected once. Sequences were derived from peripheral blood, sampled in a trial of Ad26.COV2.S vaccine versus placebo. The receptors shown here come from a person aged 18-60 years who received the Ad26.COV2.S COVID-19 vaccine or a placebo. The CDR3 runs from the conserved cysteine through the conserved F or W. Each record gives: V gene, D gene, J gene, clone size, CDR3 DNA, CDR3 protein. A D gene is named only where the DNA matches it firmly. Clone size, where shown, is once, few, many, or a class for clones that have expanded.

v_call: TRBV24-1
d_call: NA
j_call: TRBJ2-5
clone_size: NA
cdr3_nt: TGTGCCACCAGTGATCCCACTAGTTTCGGGGAGACCCAGTACTTC
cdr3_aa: CATSDPTSFGETQYF

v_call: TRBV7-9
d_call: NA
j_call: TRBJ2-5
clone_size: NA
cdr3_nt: TGTGCCAGCAGCCCCACCGGGGAGACCCAGTACTTC
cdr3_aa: CASSPTGETQYF

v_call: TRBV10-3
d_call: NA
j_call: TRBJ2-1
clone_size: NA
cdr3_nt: TGTGCCATCAGGGGCGGGAATTACAATGAGCAGTTCTTC
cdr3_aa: CAIRGGNYNEQFF

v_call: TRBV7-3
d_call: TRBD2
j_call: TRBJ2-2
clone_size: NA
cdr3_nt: TGTGCCAGCGGACGGGCGGGAGCGGGAGGTACGAACACCGGGGAGCTGTTTTTT
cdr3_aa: CASGRAGAGGTNTGELFF

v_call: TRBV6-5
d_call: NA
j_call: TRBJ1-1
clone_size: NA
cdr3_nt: TGTGCCAGCAGTTACATAGGAAACACTGAAGCTTTCTTT
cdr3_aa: CASSYIGNTEAFF

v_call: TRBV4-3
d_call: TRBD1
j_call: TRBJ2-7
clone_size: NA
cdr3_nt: TGCGCCAGCAGCCCGTATCCAGGGGGAGTTTGGGAGCAGTACTTC
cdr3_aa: CASSPYPGGVWEQYF

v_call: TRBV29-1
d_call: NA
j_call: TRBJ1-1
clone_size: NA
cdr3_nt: TGCAGCGTTGAGAGACAGGCCACTGAAGCTTTCTTT
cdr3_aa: CSVERQATEAFF

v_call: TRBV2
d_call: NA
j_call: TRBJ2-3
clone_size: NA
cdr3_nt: TGTGCCAGCACTCTTACAGGGAAGGATACGCAGTATTTT
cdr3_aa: CASTLTGKDTQYF

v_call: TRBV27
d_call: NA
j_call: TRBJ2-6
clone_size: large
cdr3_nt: TGTGCCAGCAGTTCTGGGGCCAACGTCCTGACTTTC
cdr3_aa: CASSSGANVLTF

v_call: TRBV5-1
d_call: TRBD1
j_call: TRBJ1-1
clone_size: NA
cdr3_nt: TGCGCCAGCAGCAGTCCGGGACAGGGAGCTGAAGCTTTCTTT
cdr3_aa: CASSSPGQGAEAFF

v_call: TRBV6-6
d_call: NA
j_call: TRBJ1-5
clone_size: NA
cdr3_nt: TGTGCCAGCAGCCCCCAACAGCCCCAGCATTTT
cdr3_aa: CASSPQQPQHF